One and the same sample provided the 5 T cell receptor beta chains below, sequenced in a study of T cells after yellow fever vaccination. Via MiXCR, TCRdb re-called the 5' RACE reads, giving one row per CDR3 protein. The profile shows more than 300,000 distinct CDR3 sequences, approximately 4.5% of them singletons. The material was PBMCs, obtained 15 days after the yellow fever booster vaccination. These receptors originate from a man between 18 and 29 years old who received the YFV17D yellow fever vaccine.

This clonotype was found many times. The V and J genes are TRBV5-1 and TRBJ1-5; weak D call: TRBD1 (5 bases). Germline-derived CDR1 and CDR2 are SGHRS and YFSETQ. The CDR3 totals 15 residues. Deletions cut 0 bases from V and 2 bases from J, with 9 bases between. The CDR3 loop reads CASSLGAGRNQPQHF. CDR3 bases: TGCGCCAGCAGCTTGGGTGCAGGGCGCAATCAGCCCCAGCATTTT. Complete variable domain (other parts from reference TRBV5-1 and TRBJ1-5): KAGVTQTPRYLIKTRGQQVTLSCSPISGHRSVSWYQQTPGQGLQFLFEYFSETQRNKGNFPGRFSGRQFSNSRSEMNVSTLELGDSALYLCASSLGAGRNQPQHFGDGTRLSIL.

This clonotype has a count of ten or more. The rearrangement links TRBV6-5 to TRBJ2-1; 10 bases fit TRBD2. The trim removed 5 bases at V and 7 bases at J, leaving 8 bases unmatched. The CDR3 spans 15 residues. From germline, CDR1 is MNHEY and CDR2 SVGAGI. The DNA for the CDR3 is TGTGCCAGCAGTCCTAGCGGGGGTCTCTGGAATGAGCAGTTCTTC. Residues: CASSPSGGLWNEQFF.

This clonotype was counted at least ten times. The chain is built from TRBV27 and TRBJ2-1; 8 positions match TRBD1. The CDR3 covers 13 residues. With V trimmed by 7 bases and J by 7 bases, 6 bases remained unmatched. In germline, CDR1 is MNHEY, CDR2 SMNVEV (reference sequence). This CDR3 reads CASTKGQGNEQFF. The CDR3 region has the DNA TGTGCCAGCACCAAAGGACAGGGAAATGAGCAGTTCTTC.

This clonotype was seen repeatedly, ten times or more. The chain links TRBV29-1 to TRBJ2-5; possible D gene TRBD1, 6 bases. Between the trimmed V and J ends, which lost 8 bases and 1 base, there was a span of 14 bases. CDR1 SQVTM and CDR2 ANQGSEA come from the germline V gene. The CDR3 consists of 13 residues. The CDR3 region has the DNA TGCAGCACTCCGGGACAACCCCAAGAGACCCAGTACTTC. This codes for CSTPGQPQETQYF.

V and J are TRBV12-3 or TRBV12-4 and TRBJ2-3; 8 nucleotides align to TRBD1. The CDR3 spans 14 residues. Trimming took 6 bases from V and 5 from J; bases not matched to a gene: 7. The CDR3 here is CASSLRQGKDTQYF. CDR3 coding DNA: TGTGCCAGCAGCCTTAGACAGGGGAAAGATACGCAGTATTTT.